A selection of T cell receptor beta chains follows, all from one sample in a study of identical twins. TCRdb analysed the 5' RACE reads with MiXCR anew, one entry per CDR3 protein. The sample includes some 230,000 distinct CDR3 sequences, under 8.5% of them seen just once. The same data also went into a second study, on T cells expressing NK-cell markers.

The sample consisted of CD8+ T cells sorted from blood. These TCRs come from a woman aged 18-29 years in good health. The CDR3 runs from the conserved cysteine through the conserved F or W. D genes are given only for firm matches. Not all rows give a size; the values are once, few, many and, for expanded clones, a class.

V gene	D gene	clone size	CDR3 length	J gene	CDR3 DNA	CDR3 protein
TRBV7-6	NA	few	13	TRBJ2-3	TGTGCCAGCAGCACCCACCAGGAAGATACGCAGTATTTT	CASSTHQEDTQYF
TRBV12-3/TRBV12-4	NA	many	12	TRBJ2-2	TGTGCCACCCCCCGGGTCACCGGGGAGCTGTTTTTT	CATPRVTGELFF
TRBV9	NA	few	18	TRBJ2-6	TGTGCCAGCAGCGTACCGACCTCCTGGGTGACTGGGGCCAACGTCCTGACTTTC	CASSVPTSWVTGANVLTF
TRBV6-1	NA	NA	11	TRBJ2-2	TGTGCCAGCAGTGATAGCAGGGAGCTGTTTTTT	CASSDSRELFF
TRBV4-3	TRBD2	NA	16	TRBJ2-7	TGCGCCAGCAGCCAAGATCGTAGCGGGGAACCCTACGAGCAGTACTTC	CASSQDRSGEPYEQYF
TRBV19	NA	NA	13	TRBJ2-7	TGTGCCAGTAGTAAGCTGGGCGACTACGAGCAGTACTTC	CASSKLGDYEQYF
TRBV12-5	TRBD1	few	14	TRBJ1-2	TGTGCTAGTGGTTCCGGGACAGGGGTGGATGGCTACACCTTC	CASGSGTGVDGYTF
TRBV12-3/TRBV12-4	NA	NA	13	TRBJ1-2	TGTGCCAGCGGTACTACTACAGCGACTGGCTACACCTTC	CASGTTTATGYTF
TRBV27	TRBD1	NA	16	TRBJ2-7	TGTGCCAGCAGTTTAGGGGCAGGGGGAAATCTGGTAGAGCAGTACTTC	CASSLGAGGNLVEQYF
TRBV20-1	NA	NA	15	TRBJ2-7	TGCAGTGCTAGAGATCGGTGGGGCATGGCCTACGAGCAGTACTTC	CSARDRWGMAYEQYF
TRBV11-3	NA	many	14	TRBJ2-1	TGTGCCAGCAGCTTAGAAGCGGTGGTTAGTGAGCAGTTCTTC	CASSLEAVVSEQFF
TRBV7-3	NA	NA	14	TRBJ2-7	TGTGCCAGCAGCTTGGGCCCAGCCCCCTACGAGCAGTACTTC	CASSLGPAPYEQYF
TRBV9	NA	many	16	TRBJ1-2	TGTGCCAGCAGCGCACAAATGGGGTCAGTAGGCTCTGGCTACACCTTC	CASSAQMGSVGSGYTF
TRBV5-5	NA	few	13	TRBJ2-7	TGTGCCAGCAGCCCAATTGACGGCTACGAGCAGTACTTC	CASSPIDGYEQYF
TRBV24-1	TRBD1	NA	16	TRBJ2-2	TGTGCCACCAGTGTCGGGACAGGCTGGAACACCGGGGAGCTGTTTTTT	CATSVGTGWNTGELFF
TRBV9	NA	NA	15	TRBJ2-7	TGTGCCAGCAGCGTAACCGCCTCGGACAGATACGAGCAGTACTTC	CASSVTASDRYEQYF
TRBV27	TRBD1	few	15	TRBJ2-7	TGTGCCAGCAGTTCCTCCGGGACAGCGCATGCCGAGCAGTACTTC	CASSSSGTAHAEQYF
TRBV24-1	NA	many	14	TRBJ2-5	TGTGCCACCAGTGACGACATAACGGGCGAGACCCAGTACTTC	CATSDDITGETQYF
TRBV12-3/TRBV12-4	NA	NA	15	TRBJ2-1	TGTGCCAGCAGTTTTGGCGGACAGTTGTACAATGAGCAGTTCTTC	CASSFGGQLYNEQFF
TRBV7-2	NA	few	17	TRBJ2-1	TGTGCCAGCAGCTTCCAAACTTACTCTGGTTACTACAATGAGCAGTTCTTC	CASSFQTYSGYYNEQFF
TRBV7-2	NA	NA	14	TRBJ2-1	TGTGCCAGCAGCTACACGAGAGGATTTAATGAGCAGTTCTTC	CASSYTRGFNEQFF
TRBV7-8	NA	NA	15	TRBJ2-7	TGTGCCAGCAGCTCGGCCGGGACTGGAGCCTACGAGCAGTACTTC	CASSSAGTGAYEQYF
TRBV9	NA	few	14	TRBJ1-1	TGTGCCAGCAGCGGCAAGGCAGGGACGACTGAAGCTTTCTTT	CASSGKAGTTEAFF
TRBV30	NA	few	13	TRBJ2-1	TGTGCCTCGTGGATGTTGCCCTACAATGAGCAGTTCTTC	CASWMLPYNEQFF
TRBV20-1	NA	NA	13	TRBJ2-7	TGCAGTGCTGGGTCGATGAGCTCCTACGAGCAGTACTTC	CSAGSMSSYEQYF
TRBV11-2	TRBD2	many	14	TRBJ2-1	TGTGCCAGCAGCTTAGGGGGGGGTGGGAATGAGCAGTTCTTC	CASSLGGGGNEQFF
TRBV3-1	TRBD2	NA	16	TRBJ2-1	TGTGCCAGCAGCCAAGTTGGTAGCGGGGGCCTCAATGAGCAGTTCTTC	CASSQVGSGGLNEQFF
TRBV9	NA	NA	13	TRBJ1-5	TGTGCCAGCAGCGCGGGGGGGGGGCAGCCCCAGCATTTT	CASSAGGGQPQHF
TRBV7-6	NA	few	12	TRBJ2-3	TGTGCCAGCAGCTTAGAACCCTACACGCAGTATTTT	CASSLEPYTQYF
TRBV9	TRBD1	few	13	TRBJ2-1	TGTGCCACCGGACAGGGGTGGAACAATGAGCAGTTCTTC	CATGQGWNNEQFF
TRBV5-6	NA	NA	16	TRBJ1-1	TGTGCCAGCAGCTTGCAGACTCTTGCTACGAACACTGAAGCTTTCTTT	CASSLQTLATNTEAFF
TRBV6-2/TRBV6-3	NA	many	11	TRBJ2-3	TGTGCCAGCAGGGGCACAGATACGCAGTATTTT	CASRGTDTQYF
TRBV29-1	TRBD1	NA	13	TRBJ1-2	TGCAGCGCCGACAGGGGAATAAACTATGGCTACACCTTC	CSADRGINYGYTF
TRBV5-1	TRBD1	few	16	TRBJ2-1	TGCGCCAGCAGCCCCAGGGGGCTCGGGGGAGGACCTGAGCAGTTCTTC	CASSPRGLGGGPEQFF
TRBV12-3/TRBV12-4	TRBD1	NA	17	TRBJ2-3	TGTGCCAGCAGTATGGGGAACCTAGGGACAGACACAGATACGCAGTATTTT	CASSMGNLGTDTDTQYF
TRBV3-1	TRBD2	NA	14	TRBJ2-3	TGTGCCAGCAGCCAGGGACTAGCTTCAGATACGCAGTATTTT	CASSQGLASDTQYF
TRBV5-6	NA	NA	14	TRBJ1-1	TGTGCCAGCAGCTTGGGCGGACAGATCACTGAAGCTTTCTTT	CASSLGGQITEAFF
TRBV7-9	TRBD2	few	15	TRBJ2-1	TGTGCCAGCAGCTCCCCACTAGCGGGAGGGATTGAGCAGTTCTTC	CASSSPLAGGIEQFF
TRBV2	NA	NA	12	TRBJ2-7	TGTGCCAGCAGTGACAATGGCTACGAGCAGTACTTC	CASSDNGYEQYF
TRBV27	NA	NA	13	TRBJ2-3	TGTGCCAGCAGTTTTACGGGGCCAGATACGCAGTATTTT	CASSFTGPDTQYF
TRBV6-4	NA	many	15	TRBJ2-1	TGTGCCAGCAGTGACGTGGCCGGGGACTCTAATGAGCAGTTCTTC	CASSDVAGDSNEQFF
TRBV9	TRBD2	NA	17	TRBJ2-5	TGTGCCAGCAGCGCACCCGCCGGGCTAGCGGATCAAGAGACCCAGTACTTC	CASSAPAGLADQETQYF
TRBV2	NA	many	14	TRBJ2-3	TGTGCCAGCTGGGACGGGCGAATCACAGATACGCAGTATTTT	CASWDGRITDTQYF
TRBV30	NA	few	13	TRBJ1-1	TGTGCCTGGAGCCCGACAGCGAACACTGAAGCTTTCTTT	CAWSPTANTEAFF
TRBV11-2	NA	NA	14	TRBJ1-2	TGTGCCAGCAGCTTAGGGCCTTCAGAAGGCGGCTACACCTTC	CASSLGPSEGGYTF
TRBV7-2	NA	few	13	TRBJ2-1	TGTGCCAGCAGCCTCGGGGCTTGGAATGAGCAGTTCTTC	CASSLGAWNEQFF
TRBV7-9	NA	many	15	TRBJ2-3	TGTGCCAGCAGCCCACAAAAATGGGACACAGATACGCAGTATTTT	CASSPQKWDTDTQYF
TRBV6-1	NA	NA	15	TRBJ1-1	TGTGCCAGCAGGGCCCGGGATAGGCTGAACACTGAAGCTTTCTTT	CASRARDRLNTEAFF
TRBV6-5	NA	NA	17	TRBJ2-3	TGTGCCAGCAGTTCTGCACAGTCGGGATCAAGCACAGATACGCAGTATTTT	CASSSAQSGSSTDTQYF
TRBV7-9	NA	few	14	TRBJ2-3	TGTGCCAGCAGCCCAGTAATCGCCCCAGATACGCAGTATTTT	CASSPVIAPDTQYF